This T cell receptor (beta chain) originates from a study of T-cell reconstitution after alpha-beta-depleted transplantation in children. Whole-study findings and limits: Certain patients had high TCRbeta diversity at day 60, and it came from recipient T cells and thymic progenitors that survived. T-cell counts and diversity at one year post-transplant came mainly from newly produced T cells. Alpha-beta T cells about two months after transplant reportedly derived from several hundred expanded graft clones.

Library preparation (for TCRbeta) was performed with unique molecular identifiers. TCRdb passed the PCR reads through MiXCR, listing each CDR3 protein once. This table has around 960,000 distinct CDR3 sequences, roughly 31% appearing once. V lost 5 bases and J lost 0; bases outside the gene matches: 1. CDR3 size: 16 residues. This clonotype was counted only a few times. Its target is unknown. The clonotype comes from a boy less than two years old who had a stem cell transplant for SCID, so the T cells may come from the graft donor. The genes are TRBV12-3 or TRBV12-4 and TRBJ2-2; 12 bases align to TRBD2. Sample: PBMCs, mostly from graft donor cells, taken 360 days after TCRalphabeta/CD19-depleted stem cell transplant. CDR3 region: CASSTSGGPNTGELFF. CDR3 bases: TGTGCCAGCAGTACTAGCGGGGGGCCGAACACCGGGGAGCTGTTTTTT.